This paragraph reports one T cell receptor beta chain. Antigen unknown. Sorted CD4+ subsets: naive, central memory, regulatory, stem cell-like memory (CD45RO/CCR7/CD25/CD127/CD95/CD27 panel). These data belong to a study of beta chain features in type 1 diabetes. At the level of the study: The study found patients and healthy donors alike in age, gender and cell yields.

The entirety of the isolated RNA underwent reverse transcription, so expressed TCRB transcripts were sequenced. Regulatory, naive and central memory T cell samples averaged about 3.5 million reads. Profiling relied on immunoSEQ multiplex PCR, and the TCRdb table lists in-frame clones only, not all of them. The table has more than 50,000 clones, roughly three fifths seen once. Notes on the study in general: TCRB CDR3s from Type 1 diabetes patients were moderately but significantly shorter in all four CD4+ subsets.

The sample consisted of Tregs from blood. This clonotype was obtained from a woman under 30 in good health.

The CDR3 spells CASSPPTGSYEQYF. CDR3 DNA: TGTGCCAGCTCACCACCGACAGGTTCCTACGAGCAGTACTTC. The chain has TRBV18 and TRBJ2-7; D may be TRBD1 (6 bases). V gave up 0 bases and J gave up 1 base, with 7 bases separating them. The CDR3 has 14 amino acids. Looked up from germline, CDR1 is KGHSH and CDR2 is LQKENI.